In its sample, the clone carrying this T cell receptor beta chain was seen many times. This sample stems from a study of metastatic and nonmetastatic thyroid tumors. Study-wide background: Malignant thyroid and benign thyroid patients provided blood and tumor or nodule tissue whose repertoires were compared.

Thyroid surgery took place with no prior treatment in any patient. TCRdb reassembled clones from the PCR reads with MiXCR. The sample contains some 31,000 clones, under 20% of which appear only once. What was sequenced was blood. This receptor was obtained from a female donor with papillary thyroid cancer or a benign thyroid nodule (not recorded which). Some clones in this sample may be carry-over from other donors' samples.

This CDR3 reads CASSSGGQGHYEQYF. The CDR3 coding sequence is TGTGCCAGCAGCTCGGGGGGACAGGGCCACTACGAGCAGTACTTC. The chain carries TRBV5-4 and TRBJ2-7; TRBD1 matches 9 bases. This CDR3 spans 15 amino acids. The V and J ends lost 3 bases and 3 bases, in that order; junction bases with no gene match: 7. The germline gives CDR1 SGHNT, CDR2 YYREEE (reference sequence).